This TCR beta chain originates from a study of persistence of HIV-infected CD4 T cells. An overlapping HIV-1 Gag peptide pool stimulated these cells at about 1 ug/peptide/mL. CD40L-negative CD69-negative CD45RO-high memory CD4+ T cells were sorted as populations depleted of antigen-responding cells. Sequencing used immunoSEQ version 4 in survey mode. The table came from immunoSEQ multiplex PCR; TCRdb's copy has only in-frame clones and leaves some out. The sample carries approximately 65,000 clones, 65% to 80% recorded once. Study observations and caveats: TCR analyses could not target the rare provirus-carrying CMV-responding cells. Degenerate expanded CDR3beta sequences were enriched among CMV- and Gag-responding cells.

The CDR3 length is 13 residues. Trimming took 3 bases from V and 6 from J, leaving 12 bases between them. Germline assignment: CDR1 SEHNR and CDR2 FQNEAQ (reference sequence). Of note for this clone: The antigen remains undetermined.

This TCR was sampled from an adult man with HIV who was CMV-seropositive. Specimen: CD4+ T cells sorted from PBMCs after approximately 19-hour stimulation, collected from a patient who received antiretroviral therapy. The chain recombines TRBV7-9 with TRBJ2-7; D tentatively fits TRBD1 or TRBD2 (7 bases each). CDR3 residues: CASSFSRGGEQYF. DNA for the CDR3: TGTGCCAGCAGCTTCTCCAGGGGGGGCGAGCAGTACTTC.